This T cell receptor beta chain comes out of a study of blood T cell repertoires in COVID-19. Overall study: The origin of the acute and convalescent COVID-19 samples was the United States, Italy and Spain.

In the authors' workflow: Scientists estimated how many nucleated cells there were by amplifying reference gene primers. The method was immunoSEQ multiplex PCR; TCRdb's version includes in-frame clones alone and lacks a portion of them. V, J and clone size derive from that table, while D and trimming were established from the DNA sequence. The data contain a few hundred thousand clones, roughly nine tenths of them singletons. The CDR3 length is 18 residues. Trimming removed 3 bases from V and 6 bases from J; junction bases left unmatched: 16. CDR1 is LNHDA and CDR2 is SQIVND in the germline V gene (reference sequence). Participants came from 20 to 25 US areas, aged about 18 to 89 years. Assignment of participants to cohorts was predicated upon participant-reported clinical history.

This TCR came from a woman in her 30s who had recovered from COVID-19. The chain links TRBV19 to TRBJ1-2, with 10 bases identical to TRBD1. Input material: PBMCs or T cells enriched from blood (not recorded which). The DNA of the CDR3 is TGTGCCAGTAGTATCCTCGGGGACAGGGGAGGAGGAGATGATGGCTACACCTTC. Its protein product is CASSILGDRGGGDDGYTF.